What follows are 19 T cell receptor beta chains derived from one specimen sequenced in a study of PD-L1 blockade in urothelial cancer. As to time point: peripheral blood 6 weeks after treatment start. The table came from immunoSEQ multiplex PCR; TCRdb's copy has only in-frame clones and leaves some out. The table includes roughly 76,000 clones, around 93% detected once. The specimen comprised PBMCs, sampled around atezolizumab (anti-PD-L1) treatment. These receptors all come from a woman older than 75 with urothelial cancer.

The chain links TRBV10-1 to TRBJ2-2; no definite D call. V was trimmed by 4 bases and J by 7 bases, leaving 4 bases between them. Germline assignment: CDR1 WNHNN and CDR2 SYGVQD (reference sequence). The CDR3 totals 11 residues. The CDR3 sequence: CASSAGGELFF. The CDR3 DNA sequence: TGCGCCAGCAGTGCGGGCGGGGAGCTGTTTTTT.

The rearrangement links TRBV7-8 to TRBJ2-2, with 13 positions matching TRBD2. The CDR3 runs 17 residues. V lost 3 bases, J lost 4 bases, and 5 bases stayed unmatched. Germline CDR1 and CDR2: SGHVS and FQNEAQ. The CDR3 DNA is TGTGCCAGCAGCTTGGCCACTAGCGGGAGGGGCACCGGGGAGCTGTTTTTT. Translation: CASSLATSGRGTGELFF.

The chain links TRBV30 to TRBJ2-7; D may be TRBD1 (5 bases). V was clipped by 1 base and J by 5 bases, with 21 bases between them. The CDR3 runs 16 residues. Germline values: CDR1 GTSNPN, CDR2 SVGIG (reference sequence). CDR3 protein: CAWSDYSWTPPNEQYF. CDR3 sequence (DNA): TGTGCCTGGAGTGATTACAGCTGGACACCCCCGAACGAGCAGTACTTC. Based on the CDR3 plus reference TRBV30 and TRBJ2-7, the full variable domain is SQTIHQWPATLVQPVGSPLSLECTVEGTSNPNLYWYRQAAGRGLQLLFYSVGIGQISSEVPQNLSASRPQDRQFILSSKKLLLSDSGFYLCAWSDYSWTPPNEQYFGPGTRLTVT.

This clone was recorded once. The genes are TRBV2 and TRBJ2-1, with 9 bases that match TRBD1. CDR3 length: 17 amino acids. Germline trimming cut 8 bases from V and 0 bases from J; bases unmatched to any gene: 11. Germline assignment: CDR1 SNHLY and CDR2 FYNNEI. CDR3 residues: CASLGQGLPSSYNEQFF. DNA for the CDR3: TGTGCCAGCTTAGGACAGGGGCTACCAAGCTCCTACAATGAGCAGTTCTTC.

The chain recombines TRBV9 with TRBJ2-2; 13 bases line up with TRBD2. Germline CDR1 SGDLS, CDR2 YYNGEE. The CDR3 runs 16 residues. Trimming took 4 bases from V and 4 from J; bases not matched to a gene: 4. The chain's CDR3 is CASSRTSGGATGELFF. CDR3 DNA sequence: TGTGCCAGCAGCCGGACTAGCGGGGGAGCCACCGGGGAGCTGTTTTTT.

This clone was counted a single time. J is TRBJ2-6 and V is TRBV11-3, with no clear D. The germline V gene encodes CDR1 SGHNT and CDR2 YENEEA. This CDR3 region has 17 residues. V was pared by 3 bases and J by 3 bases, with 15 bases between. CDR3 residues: CASSFALTAIGANVLTF. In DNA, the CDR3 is TGTGCCAGCAGCTTCGCCCTAACTGCTATTGGGGCCAACGTCCTGACTTTC.

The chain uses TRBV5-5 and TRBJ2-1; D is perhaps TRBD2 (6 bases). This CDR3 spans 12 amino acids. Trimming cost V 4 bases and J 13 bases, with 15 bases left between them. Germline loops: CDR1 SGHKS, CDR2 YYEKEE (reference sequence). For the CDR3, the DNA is TGTGCCAGCAGCCTGGGACTGACGTCTCAGTTCTTC. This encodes CASSLGLTSQFF. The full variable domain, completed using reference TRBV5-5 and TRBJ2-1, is DAGVTQSPTHLIKTRGQQVTLRCSPISGHKSVSWYQQVLGQGPQFIFQYYEKEERGRGNFPDRFSARQFPNYSSELNVNALLLGDSALYLCASSLGLTSQFFGPGTRLTVL.

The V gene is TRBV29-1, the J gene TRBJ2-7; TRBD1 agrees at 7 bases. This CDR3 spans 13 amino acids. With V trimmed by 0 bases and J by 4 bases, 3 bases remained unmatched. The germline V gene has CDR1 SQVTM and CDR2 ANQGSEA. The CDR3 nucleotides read TGCAGCGTTGAAGAGTCACAGGGGTACGAGCAGTACTTC. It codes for CSVEESQGYEQYF.

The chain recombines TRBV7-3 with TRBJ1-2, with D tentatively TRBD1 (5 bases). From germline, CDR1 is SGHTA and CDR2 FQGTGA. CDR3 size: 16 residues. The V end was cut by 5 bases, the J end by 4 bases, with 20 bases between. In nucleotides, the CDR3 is TGTGCCAGCAGCCCAGGGCCCTCCCCGGTTGGCTATGGCTACACCTTC. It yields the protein CASSPGPSPVGYGYTF.

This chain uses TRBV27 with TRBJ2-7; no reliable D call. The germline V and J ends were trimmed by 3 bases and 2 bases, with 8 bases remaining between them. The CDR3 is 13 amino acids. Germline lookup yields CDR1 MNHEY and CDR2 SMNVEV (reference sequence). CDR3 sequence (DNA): TGTGCCAGCAGTTTCGCGGCTACCTACGAGCAGTACTTC. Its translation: CASSFAATYEQYF.

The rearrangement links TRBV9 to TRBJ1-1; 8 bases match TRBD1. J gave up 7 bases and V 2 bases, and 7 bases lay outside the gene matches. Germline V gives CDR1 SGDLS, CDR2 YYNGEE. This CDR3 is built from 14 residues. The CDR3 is CASSVKDRDSEAFF. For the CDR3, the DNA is TGTGCCAGCAGCGTCAAGGACAGGGACAGTGAAGCTTTCTTT. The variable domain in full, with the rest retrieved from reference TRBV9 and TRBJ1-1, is DSGVTQTPKHLITATGQRVTLRCSPRSGDLSVYWYQQSLDQGLQFLIQYYNGEERAKGNILERFSAQQFPDLHSELNLSSLELGDSALYFCASSVKDRDSEAFFGQGTRLTVV.

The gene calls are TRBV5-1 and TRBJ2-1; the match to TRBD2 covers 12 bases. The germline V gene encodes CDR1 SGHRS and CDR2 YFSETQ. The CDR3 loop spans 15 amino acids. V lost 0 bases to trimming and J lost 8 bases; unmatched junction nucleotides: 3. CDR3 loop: CASSLALAGGDEQFF. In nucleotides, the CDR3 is TGCGCCAGCAGCTTGGCGCTAGCGGGAGGGGATGAGCAGTTCTTC.

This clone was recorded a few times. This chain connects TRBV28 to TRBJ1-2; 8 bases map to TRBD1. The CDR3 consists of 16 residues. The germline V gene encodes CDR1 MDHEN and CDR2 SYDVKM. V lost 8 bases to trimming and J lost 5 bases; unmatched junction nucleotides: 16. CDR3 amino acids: CASFPSGSGGRYGYTF. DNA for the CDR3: TGTGCCAGCTTCCCTTCAGGGTCAGGGGGCCGGTATGGCTACACCTTC.

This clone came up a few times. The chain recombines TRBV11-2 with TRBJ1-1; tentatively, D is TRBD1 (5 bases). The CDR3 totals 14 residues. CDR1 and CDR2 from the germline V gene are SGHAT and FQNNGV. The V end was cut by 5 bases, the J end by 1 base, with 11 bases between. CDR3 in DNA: TGTGCCAGCAGCCCTAGTCAGGGGAACACTGAAGCTTTCTTT. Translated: CASSPSQGNTEAFF. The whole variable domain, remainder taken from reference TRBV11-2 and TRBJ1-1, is EAGVAQSPRYKIIEKRQSVAFWCNPISGHATLYWYQQILGQGPKLLIQFQNNGVVDDSQLPKDRFSAERLKGVDSTLKIQPAKLEDSAVYLCASSPSQGNTEAFFGQGTRLTVV.

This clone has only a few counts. CDR3 in DNA: TGCGCCAGCAGTGGGCCCGGCAGCGAGCCCGGGGAGCTGTTTTTT. Translating it yields CASSGPGSEPGELFF. The gene calls are TRBV10-2 and TRBJ2-2; no firm D call. The CDR3 is made up of 15 amino acids. V lost 4 bases to trimming and J lost 6 bases, with 15 bases between them. CDR1 and CDR2 (germline): WSHSY, SAAADI.

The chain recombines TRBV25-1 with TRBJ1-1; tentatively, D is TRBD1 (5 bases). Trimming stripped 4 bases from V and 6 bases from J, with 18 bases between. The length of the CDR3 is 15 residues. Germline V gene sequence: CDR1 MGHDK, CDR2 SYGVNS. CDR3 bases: TGTGCCAGCAGTGCCCAGCGGGGGTTTAGTGCTGAAGCTTTCTTT. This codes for CASSAQRGFSAEAFF.

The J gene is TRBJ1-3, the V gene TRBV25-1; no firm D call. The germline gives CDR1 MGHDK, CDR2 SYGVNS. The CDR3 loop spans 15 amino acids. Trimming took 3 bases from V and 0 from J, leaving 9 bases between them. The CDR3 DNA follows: TGTGCCAGCAGTGACCTCCTCGGCTCTGGAAACACCATATATTTT. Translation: CASSDLLGSGNTIYF.

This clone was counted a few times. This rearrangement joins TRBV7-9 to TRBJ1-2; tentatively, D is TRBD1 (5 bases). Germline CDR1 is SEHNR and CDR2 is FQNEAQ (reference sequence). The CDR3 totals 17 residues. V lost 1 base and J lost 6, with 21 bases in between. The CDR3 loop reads CASSLDSGVGRTNGYTF. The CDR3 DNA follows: TGTGCCAGCAGCTTAGATTCGGGGGTTGGAAGAACGAATGGCTACACCTTC.

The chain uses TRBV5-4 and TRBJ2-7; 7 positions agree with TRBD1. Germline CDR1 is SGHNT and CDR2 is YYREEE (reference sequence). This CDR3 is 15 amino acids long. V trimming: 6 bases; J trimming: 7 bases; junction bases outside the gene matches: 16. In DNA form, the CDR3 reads TGTGCCAGCAAAGGAGAGGCAGGGGGAACTCAAGAGCAGTACTTC. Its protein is CASKGEAGGTQEQYF.